What follows are 27 T cell receptor beta chains derived from one specimen sequenced in a study of T cells in Graves' hyperthyroidism and ophthalmopathy. Authors of the study amplified TCR beta CDR3 regions from RNA transcripts. First-round RT-PCR with HTBI primers amplified the TCR CDR3 region. TCRdb recomputed calls from the multiplex PCR reads with MiXCR, one row per CDR3 protein. The profile shows roughly 640,000 distinct CDR3 sequences, about 16% of them singletons. The sequenced sample consisted of blood. The receptor set was obtained from a middle-aged woman with Graves' ophthalmopathy.

This chain joins TRBV18 and TRBJ1-5; 8 bases match TRBD1. J was trimmed by 0 bases and V by 6 bases; bases with no gene match: 10. CDR1 and CDR2 from the germline V gene are KGHSH and LQKENI. The CDR3 has 17 amino acids. The CDR3 protein is CASSPGTGPDSNQPQHF. CDR3 coding DNA: TGTGCCAGCTCCCCCGGGACAGGCCCTGATAGCAATCAGCCCCAGCATTTT. The full variable domain, its missing parts supplied by reference TRBV18 and TRBJ1-5, is NAGVMQNPRHLVRRRGQEARLRCSPMKGHSHVYWYRQLPEEGLKFMVYLQKENIIDESGMPKERFSAEFPKEGPSILRIQQVVRGDSAAYFCASSPGTGPDSNQPQHFGDGTRLSIL.

The V call is TRBV28, the J call TRBJ2-7; TRBD2 matches 11 bases. Germline V gene lookup returns CDR1 MDHEN and CDR2 SYDVKM. J lost 4 bases, V lost 7 bases, and 12 bases had no gene match. The CDR3 consists of 16 residues. The CDR3 spells CASTPTLGTSGYEQYF. The CDR3 DNA reads TGTGCCAGCACCCCTACCCTGGGGACTAGCGGATACGAGCAGTACTTC. Together with reference TRBV28 and TRBJ2-7, the CDR3 gives the full variable domain: DVKVTQSSRYLVKRTGEKVFLECVQDMDHENMFWYRQDPGLGLRLIYFSYDVKMKEKGDIPEGYSVSREKKERFSLILESASTNQTSMYLCASTPTLGTSGYEQYFGPGTRLTVT.

The J gene is TRBJ2-2, the V gene TRBV7-3; tentatively, D is TRBD1 (5 bases). Germline V CDR1 and CDR2: SGHTA, FQGTGA. The CDR3 has 16 residues. Deletions cut 2 bases from V and 1 base from J, with 11 bases between. CDR3 DNA sequence: TGTGCCAGCAGCTTAGATGGGGCGATGAACACCGGGGAGCTGTTTTTT. Its translation is CASSLDGAMNTGELFF.

This clonotype was seen repeatedly, ten times or more. J is TRBJ2-5 and V is TRBV28; no definite D call. Germline CDR1 MDHEN, CDR2 SYDVKM. This CDR3 has 15 amino acids. Trimming left V 2 bases short and J 5 bases short, with 15 bases between. The DNA for the CDR3 is TGTGCCAGCAGTTTACCCTCCAGCGCACGGGAGACCCAGTACTTC. Protein: CASSLPSSARETQYF.

A note on this clonotype: A read error is possible here, since a much larger clone lies one base away. V gene TRBV11-2 combines with J gene TRBJ2-2; perhaps D is TRBD1 or TRBD2 (5 bases each). V lost 4 bases to trimming and J lost 3 bases, with 6 bases between them. Germline lookup yields CDR1 SGHAT and CDR2 FQNNGV. The CDR3 consists of 13 residues. The CDR3: CASSWDHTGELFF. The CDR3 DNA reads as TGTGCCAGCAGCTGGGACCACACCGGGGAGCTGTTTTTT.

The chain recombines TRBV29-1 with TRBJ2-2; D may be TRBD1 or TRBD2 (5 bases each). Trimming pared 5 bases from V and 4 bases from J, leaving 17 bases between. Germline loops: CDR1 SQVTM, CDR2 ANQGSEA. The CDR3 contains 15 residues. CDR3 protein: CSVFGPQGPTGELFF. The CDR3 DNA sequence: TGCAGCGTTTTTGGACCCCAGGGACCCACCGGGGAGCTGTTTTTT.

The chain has TRBV7-2 and TRBJ2-4; the D call may be TRBD1 or TRBD2 (7 bases each). V was pared by 5 bases and J by 3 bases, with 17 bases between. The CDR3 has 16 residues. In germline, CDR1 is SGHTA, CDR2 FQGNSA. CDR3 nucleotides: TGTACCAGCAGCCCAGGGGGGGCGGCCCGCAAAAACATTCAGTACTTC. Amino acid sequence: CTSSPGGAARKNIQYF.

This clonotype showed up many times. The chain uses TRBV12-3 or TRBV12-4 and TRBJ2-6; D may be TRBD1 (6 bases). The CDR3 extends over 15 amino acids. V lost 2 bases and J 4 bases, leaving 9 bases between the germline ends. CDR3 sequence reads: CASSLRGTGANVLTF. The CDR3 DNA reads TGTGCCAGCAGTTTAAGGGGGACCGGGGCCAACGTCCTGACTTTC.

This clonotype was seen at least ten times. This chain links TRBV27 with TRBJ2-3; 8 positions agree with TRBD2. Trimming removed 2 bases from V and 6 bases from J; junction bases left unmatched: 7. Germline-derived CDR1 and CDR2 are MNHEY and SMNVEV (reference sequence). The CDR3 length is 15 residues. Here the CDR3 reads CASSLGAGASDTQYF. CDR3 in DNA: TGTGCCAGCAGTTTAGGAGCGGGGGCATCGGATACGCAGTATTTT.

V is TRBV10-3 and J is TRBJ2-1; 7 bases match TRBD1. V gave up 6 bases and J gave up 3 bases; unmatched junction bases: 8. Germline values: CDR1 ENHRY, CDR2 SYGVKD. The CDR3 is 15 amino acids. The chain's CDR3 is CAISLTGDLYNEQFF. CDR3 in DNA: TGTGCCATCAGCCTCACAGGGGACCTCTACAATGAGCAGTTCTTC.

About this clonotype itself: A read error may account for a junction end that differs from germline. The chain is built from TRBV7-9 and TRBJ1-4; 9 bases map to TRBD1. From germline, CDR1 is SEHNR and CDR2 FQNEAQ (reference sequence). The CDR3 has 15 amino acids. The CDR3 is CAGSRVTGQGEKLFF. DNA of the CDR3: TGTGCCGGCAGCCGCGTAACGGGACAGGGTGAAAAACTGTTTTTT.

The V and J genes are TRBV19 and TRBJ2-1; no definite D call. This CDR3 has 14 residues. V dropped 1 base and J dropped 3 bases, with 7 bases sitting between them. The V gene's germline CDR1 is LNHDA and CDR2 SQIVND (reference sequence). CDR3 residues: CASSIGADYNEQFF. The DNA for the CDR3 is TGTGCCAGTAGTATAGGGGCGGACTACAATGAGCAGTTCTTC.

This clonotype was recorded many times. V usage is TRBV6-1 and J usage is TRBJ1-2, with 8 bases fitting TRBD1. V lost 2 bases to trimming and J lost 7 bases; unmatched junction nucleotides: 6. In germline, CDR1 is MNHNS, CDR2 SASEGT. The CDR3 has 14 amino acids. The CDR3 nucleotides read TGTGCCAGCAGTGAATCAACAGGGGGTATTGGCTACACCTTC. Translation: CASSESTGGIGYTF.

This chain connects TRBV12-3 or TRBV12-4 to TRBJ2-5, with D possibly matching TRBD2 (6 bases). V lost 5 bases and J 14 bases, leaving 15 bases between the germline ends. The CDR3 consists of 11 residues. CDR3 loop: CASSLGLYLYF. CDR3 nucleotide sequence: TGTGCCAGCAGTCTTGGACTATACCTCTACTTC.

The chain couples TRBV12-3 or TRBV12-4 to TRBJ1-6; D is unclear. The CDR3 extends over 14 amino acids. Between the trimmed V and J ends, which lost 6 bases and 7 bases, there was a span of 13 bases. The DNA for the CDR3 is TGTGCCAGCAGACCCACAACTGGGAATTCACCCCTCCACTTT. It specifies CASRPTTGNSPLHF.

Notes on this clonotype: Possible read error: a much larger clone is one base away. The genes are TRBV18 and TRBJ1-3; D unclear. Per germline, CDR1 KGHSH and CDR2 LQKENI. This CDR3 region has 15 residues. The DNA of the CDR3 is TGTGCCAGCTCACCTCCCATCATCTCTGGAAACACCATATGTTTT. Protein: CASSPPIISGNTICF.

This clonotype occurred a few times. The rearrangement links TRBV14 to TRBJ2-5, with D perhaps TRBD1 or TRBD2 (5 bases each). The V end was cut by 4 bases, the J end by 4 bases, with 25 bases between. Germline V gene sequence: CDR1 SGHDN, CDR2 FVKESK. CDR3 length equals 18 residues. The CDR3 DNA reads as TGTGCCAGCAGCCCCCGGACCGGACATTTGCTACGGGGAGAGACCCAGTACTTC. This gives the protein CASSPRTGHLLRGETQYF.

This clonotype was recorded at least ten times. V usage is TRBV7-3 and J usage is TRBJ2-1; TRBD2 matches at 11 bases. This CDR3 region has 16 residues. J gave up 3 bases and V 4 bases, and 5 bases lay outside the gene matches. Germline V gene sequence: CDR1 SGHTA, CDR2 FQGTGA. CDR3 in DNA: TGTGCCAGCAGCTCCCGCGGGACTAGCGGCTACAATGAGCAGTTCTTC. Amino acid sequence: CASSSRGTSGYNEQFF.

As regards this clonotype: An end of the junction does not agree with germline; a read error may underlie this. The V gene is TRBV30, the J gene TRBJ2-3; D remains unclear. This CDR3 spans 13 amino acids. CDR1 and CDR2 from the germline V gene are GTSNPN and SVGIG (reference sequence). The CDR3 region has the DNA TGTGCCTGGAGGACTCCGGGTTCAGATGCGCAGTATTTT. Residues: CAWRTPGSDAQYF.

The chain uses TRBV5-6 and TRBJ2-1; D is perhaps TRBD2 (5 bases). CDR3 length: 13 amino acids. Per germline, CDR1 SGHDT and CDR2 YYEEEE. The germline V and J ends were trimmed by 4 bases and 9 bases, with 14 bases remaining between them. CDR3 region: CASSPPGFTEQFF. In DNA, the CDR3 is TGTGCCAGCAGCCCCCCGGGATTTACTGAGCAGTTCTTC.

CDR3 residues: CASSSDGINYGYTF. For the CDR3, the DNA is TGTGCCAGCAGCTCGGACGGGATTAACTATGGCTACACCTTC. V gene TRBV3-1 combines with J gene TRBJ1-2; D is ambiguous. The CDR3 length is 14 residues. Germline CDR1 LGHDT, CDR2 YNNKEL (reference sequence). V lost 5 bases, J lost 1 base, and 11 bases lay in between.

This chain uses TRBV19 with TRBJ1-5; a possible D gene is TRBD1 (5 bases). V was clipped by 6 bases and J by 5 bases, with 17 bases between them. The V gene's germline CDR1 is LNHDA and CDR2 SQIVND (reference sequence). The CDR3 length is 15 residues. As DNA, the CDR3 is TGTGCCAGTAGCGGAGAGCGGAGGGGACATCAGCCCCAGCATTTT. This translates into CASSGERRGHQPQHF.

This clonotype has a count of ten or more. The chain carries TRBV30 and TRBJ1-4, with D perhaps matching TRBD1 (5 bases). The CDR3 covers 15 residues. Trimming stripped 2 bases from V and 8 bases from J, with 18 bases between. From germline, CDR1 is GTSNPN and CDR2 SVGIG (reference sequence). This CDR3 is CAWSPPKGVVEKLFF. Written as DNA, the CDR3 is TGTGCCTGGAGTCCCCCGAAAGGGGTTGTCGAAAAACTGTTTTTT.

This clonotype has at least ten counts. The chain recombines TRBV11-2 with TRBJ1-1, with D unclear. This CDR3 region has 16 residues. V lost 5 bases and J 2 bases, leaving 18 bases between the germline ends. The germline V gene has CDR1 SGHAT and CDR2 FQNNGV. The CDR3 DNA is TGTGCCAGCAGCCGAGATCCCGGGATCTTTAACACTGAAGCTTTCTTT. Its translation is CASSRDPGIFNTEAFF.

As for this clonotype: One end of the junction is discordant with germline, which a read error may explain. The chain recombines TRBV11-2 with TRBJ1-4; D call uncertain. The CDR3 loop spans 11 amino acids. The germline CDR1 and CDR2 sequences are SGHAT and FQNNGV. The chain's CDR3 is CASSLGRELFF. The CDR3 nucleotides read TGTGCCAGCAGTTTAGGGAGGGAACTGTTTTTT.

This clonotype was seen at least ten times. The chain uses TRBV7-8 and TRBJ2-1, with 16 bases lining up with TRBD2. CDR3 length: 17 amino acids. V was clipped by 6 bases and J by 9 bases; unmatched bases: 11. Germline CDR1 reads SGHVS; CDR2 reads FQNEAQ. In DNA, the CDR3 is TGTGCCAGCAGACGAGGGACTAGCGGGAGGGGAGTTGCTGAGCAGTTCTTC. Translation gives CASRRGTSGRGVAEQFF.

This clonotype was counted a few times. The chain links TRBV14 to TRBJ1-1; 7 bases match TRBD1. V lost 4 bases to trimming and J lost 4 bases; unmatched junction nucleotides: 3. The CDR3 totals 13 residues. Germline V lookup: CDR1 SGHDN, CDR2 FVKESK. The CDR3 loop reads CASSRGQTTEAFF. The CDR3 DNA reads as TGTGCCAGCAGCCGGGGACAGACCACTGAAGCTTTCTTT.